This TCR beta chain stems from a study of blood T cell repertoires in COVID-19. Study context: The United States, Italy and Spain provided the acute and convalescent COVID-19 samples. Sources were T cells, B-cell-depleted T cells, or PBMCs; the material itself was cDNA or gDNA.

CDR1 SGHDT and CDR2 YYEEEE come from the germline V gene. The CDR3 totals 14 residues. Trimming shortened V by 4 bases and J by 8 bases, and 15 bases separated the two germline ends. How the authors handled the data: It was from reference gene primer amplification that nucleated cell counts were estimated. Assay: immunoSEQ multiplex PCR; the TCRdb copy retains only in-frame clones and omits some. For V, J and clone size, that table is used; D and trimming come from the DNA. The data show some 250,000 clones, with approximately 86% seen just once and about 3% held by the top ten. Source material: peripheral blood. V usage is TRBV5-6 and J usage is TRBJ1-4, with D possibly matching TRBD1 (6 bases). This TCR came from a woman younger than 45 who had recovered from COVID-19. The CDR3 is CASSPAGAREKLFF. As DNA, the CDR3 is TGTGCCAGCAGCCCAGCAGGGGCGCGAGAAAAACTGTTTTTT.